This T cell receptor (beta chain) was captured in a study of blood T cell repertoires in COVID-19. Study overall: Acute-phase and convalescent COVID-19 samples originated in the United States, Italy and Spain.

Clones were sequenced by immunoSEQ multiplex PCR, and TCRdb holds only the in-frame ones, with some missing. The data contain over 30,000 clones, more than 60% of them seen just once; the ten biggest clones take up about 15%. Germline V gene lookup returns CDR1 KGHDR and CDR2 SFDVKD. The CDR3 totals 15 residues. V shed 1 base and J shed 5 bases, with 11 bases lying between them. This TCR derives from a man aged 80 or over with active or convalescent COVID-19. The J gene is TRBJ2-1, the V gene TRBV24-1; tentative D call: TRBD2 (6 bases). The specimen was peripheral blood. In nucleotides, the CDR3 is TGTGCCACCAGTGATTTAGGCGGGGCCCACAATGAGCAGTTCTTC. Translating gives CATSDLGGAHNEQFF.